The present entry profiles one T cell receptor beta chain with its context. Its antigen remains unidentified. Method: immunoSEQ multiplex PCR; TCRdb's copy keeps in-frame clones and lacks some. The sample shows some 150,000 clones, around 84% of them seen only once. This specimen comes from a study of cytomegalovirus exposure and HLA in healthy donors. This CDR3 region has 14 residues. Trimming took 1 base from V and 6 from J; bases not matched to a gene: 2. CDR1 SGHRS and CDR2 YFSETQ come from the germline V gene. These donors were members of the roughly 120-subject validation cohort, a group separate from the approximately 670-subject first cohort. The study, taken as a whole, reports: In the 130 or so validation repertoires, a later analysis found that first-cohort TCR clusters tended to co-occur. Reports showed the classifier diagnosing cytomegalovirus status with high specificity and sensitivity. Despite most TCR sequences being rare, some public TCRs occurred in many donors.

This chain uses TRBV5-1 with TRBJ2-1; 9 nucleotides align to TRBD2. The TCR comes from a human donor in good health. The sequenced sample was PBMCs. The CDR3 DNA follows: TGCGCCAGCAGCTTGAGCGGGAGGTTCAATGAGCAGTTCTTC. Its translation: CASSLSGRFNEQFF.